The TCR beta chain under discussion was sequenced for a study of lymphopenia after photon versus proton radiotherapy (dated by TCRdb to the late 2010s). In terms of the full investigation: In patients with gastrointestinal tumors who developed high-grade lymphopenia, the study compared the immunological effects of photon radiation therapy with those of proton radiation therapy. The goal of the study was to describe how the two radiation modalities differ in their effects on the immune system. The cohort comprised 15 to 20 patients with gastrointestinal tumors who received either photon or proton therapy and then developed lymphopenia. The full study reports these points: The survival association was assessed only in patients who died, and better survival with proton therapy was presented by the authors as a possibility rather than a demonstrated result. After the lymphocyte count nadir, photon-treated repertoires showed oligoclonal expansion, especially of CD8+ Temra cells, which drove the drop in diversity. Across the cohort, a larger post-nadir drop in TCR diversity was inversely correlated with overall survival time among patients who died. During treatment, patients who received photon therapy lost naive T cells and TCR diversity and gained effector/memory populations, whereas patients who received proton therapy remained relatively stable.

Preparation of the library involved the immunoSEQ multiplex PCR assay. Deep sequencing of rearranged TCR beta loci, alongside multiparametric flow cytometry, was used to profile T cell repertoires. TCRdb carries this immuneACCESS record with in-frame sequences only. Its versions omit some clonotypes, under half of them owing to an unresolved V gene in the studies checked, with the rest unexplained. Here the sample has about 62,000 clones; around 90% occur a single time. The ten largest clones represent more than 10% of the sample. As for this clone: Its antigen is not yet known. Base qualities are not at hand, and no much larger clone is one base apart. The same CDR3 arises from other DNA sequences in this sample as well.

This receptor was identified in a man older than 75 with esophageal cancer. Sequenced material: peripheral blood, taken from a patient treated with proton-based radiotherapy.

The CDR3 has the sequence CASSLLAGVYEQYF. The nucleotide sequence reads TGTGCCAGCAGCCTGCTAGCGGGAGTCTACGAGCAGTACTTC. The V gene is TRBV7-2 and the J gene is TRBJ2-7; 10 bases in the junction line up with TRBD2. CDR1 and CDR2 (SGHTA, FQGNSA) derive from the germline V gene. Inclusive of the bounding cysteine and phenylalanine, the CDR3 is 14 residues long. Left in the record is the CDR3 DNA by itself, 42 bases read in frame from the first base. The germline V and J ends show losses of 5 bases and 3 bases respectively, and no gene match explains 4 bases of the junction.